This entry lists 12 T cell receptor beta chains sequenced from one sample in a study of regulatory T cells in long-lasting Graves disease. Regarding time point: persistent/refractory GD, antithyroid drugs over 5 years with positive TRAb. PBMC RNA was the source of the TCR library. Arm-PCR with iRepertoire HTBI primers amplified the CDR3 regions for these TCR beta libraries. TCRdb ran MiXCR on the multiplex PCR reads and lists one entry per CDR3 protein. The sample holds 360,000 or so distinct CDR3 sequences; roughly 20% are singletons and the top ten take 25% to 30%. The input for sequencing was peripheral blood mononuclear cells (PBMCs), taken when the disease was refractory, from a patient treated with antithyroid drugs. The receptors derive from a woman between 40 and 50 years old with Graves disease.

Comments on this clonotype: A clone one base away is much larger, so this may be a read error. The rearrangement uses TRBV6-1 and TRBJ1-5; D is unclear. The CDR3 spans 14 residues. Between the trimmed V and J ends, which lost 6 bases and 6 bases, there was a span of 15 bases. The germline V gene encodes CDR1 MNHNS and CDR2 SASEGT. The CDR3 reads CASSPGMNSQPQHF. CDR3 DNA sequence: TGTGCCAGCAGCCCGGGCATGAACAGTCAGCCCCAGCATTTT.

This clonotype was found many times. The CDR3: CASSPSQGWQETQYF. CDR3 coding DNA: TGTGCCAGCAGTCCTTCACAGGGGTGGCAAGAGACCCAGTACTTC. The chain joins TRBV27 to TRBJ2-5; TRBD1 matches at 7 bases. This CDR3 contains 15 residues. The trim removed 5 bases at V and 2 bases at J, leaving 8 bases unmatched. Looked up from germline, CDR1 is MNHEY and CDR2 is SMNVEV (reference sequence).

The chain couples TRBV11-3 to TRBJ2-5; the D is unclear. Germline V gene sequence: CDR1 SGHNT, CDR2 YENEEA. Trimming shortened V by 8 bases and J by 5 bases, and 18 bases separated the two germline ends. The length of the CDR3 is 14 residues. As DNA, the CDR3 is TGTGCCAGCTCACCACGTTCCCTAAGCGAGACCCAGTACTTC. It encodes CASSPRSLSETQYF.

This clonotype appeared a few times. The chain is built from TRBV5-5 and TRBJ2-1; 8 nucleotides align to TRBD1. V trimming: 4 bases; J trimming: 8 bases; junction bases outside the gene matches: 11. CDR1 and CDR2 from the germline V gene are SGHKS and YYEKEE (reference sequence). This CDR3 has 15 amino acids. The CDR3 DNA reads as TGTGCCAGCAGCACGGGACAGGCAAAGAGGGATGAGCAGTTCTTC. Protein product: CASSTGQAKRDEQFF. The variable domain in full, completed from reference TRBV5-5 and TRBJ2-1, reads DAGVTQSPTHLIKTRGQQVTLRCSPISGHKSVSWYQQVLGQGPQFIFQYYEKEERGRGNFPDRFSARQFPNYSSELNVNALLLGDSALYLCASSTGQAKRDEQFFGPGTRLTVL.

Many counts were recorded for this clonotype. The chain has TRBV12-3 or TRBV12-4 and TRBJ1-4; a possible D gene is TRBD1 (5 bases). The CDR3 sequence is 15 residues long. The germline V and J ends were trimmed by 3 bases and 2 bases, with 10 bases remaining between them. CDR3 protein: CASSFMGTTNEKLFF. The CDR3 nucleotides are TGTGCCAGCAGTTTCATGGGGACGACTAATGAAAAACTGTTTTTT.

This clonotype was observed a few times. V is TRBV19 and J is TRBJ2-2, with a possible D match to TRBD2 (6 bases). V lost 3 bases, J lost 3 bases, and 8 bases lay in between. Germline loops: CDR1 LNHDA, CDR2 SQIVND (reference sequence). The CDR3 spans 14 residues. The CDR3 region has the DNA TGTGCCAGTAGTATCGGGAGCGACACCGGGGAGCTGTTTTTT. Encoded protein: CASSIGSDTGELFF.

The chain combines TRBV15 with TRBJ2-7; TRBD2 might be the D (6 bases). CDR1 and CDR2 (germline): LNHNV, YYDKDF (reference sequence). The CDR3 runs to 14 residues. V lost 0 bases to trimming and J lost 6 bases, with 12 bases between them. In nucleotides, the CDR3 is TGTGCCACCAGCAGAGACGGGACTTCCCGCGAGCAGTACTTC. It yields the protein CATSRDGTSREQYF. The whole variable domain, remainder taken from reference TRBV15 and TRBJ2-7, is DAMVIQNPRYQVTQFGKPVTLSCSQTLNHNVMYWYQQKSSQAPKLLFHYYDKDFNNEADTPDNFQSRRPNTSFCFLDIRSPGLGDTAMYLCATSRDGTSREQYFGPGTRLTVT.

This clonotype came up a few times. The V and J genes are TRBV6-2 or TRBV6-3 and TRBJ2-3, with D possibly called TRBD1 or TRBD2 (6 bases each). This CDR3 is built from 15 residues. Per germline, CDR1 MNHEY and CDR2 SVGEGT. Trimming took off 6 bases at V and 0 bases at J, with 13 bases between the two ends. The CDR3 region has the DNA TGTGCCAGCAGACGAGGGGGGATTAGCACAGATACGCAGTATTTT. Encoded protein: CASRRGGISTDTQYF.

The V gene is TRBV2, the J gene TRBJ2-1, with 10 bases fitting TRBD2. Germline loops: CDR1 SNHLY, CDR2 FYNNEI. The CDR3 consists of 16 residues. The trim removed 4 bases at V and 7 bases at J, leaving 10 bases unmatched. CDR3 amino acids: CASSGPRLAGVNEQFF. The CDR3 nucleotides are TGTGCCAGCAGTGGCCCCAGGCTAGCGGGAGTGAATGAGCAGTTCTTC. The complete variable domain, with remaining parts taken from reference TRBV2 and TRBJ2-1, reads EPEVTQTPSHQVTQMGQEVILRCVPISNHLYFYWYRQILGQKVEFLVSFYNNEISEKSEIFDDQFSVERPDGSNFTLKIRSTKLEDSAMYFCASSGPRLAGVNEQFFGPGTRLTVL.

In its sample, this clonotype was seen many times. The chain couples TRBV28 to TRBJ2-5; the D is unclear. The CDR3 loop spans 15 amino acids. V lost 7 bases and J 5 bases, leaving 20 bases between the germline ends. Germline values: CDR1 MDHEN, CDR2 SYDVKM. CDR3 residues: CASNLGLTDRETQYF. The CDR3 nucleotides are TGTGCCAGCAACCTAGGGCTCACCGATAGGGAGACCCAGTACTTC.

This clonotype was picked up many times. The rearrangement uses TRBV28 and TRBJ2-7; D gene uncertain. Trimming left V 6 bases short and J 2 bases short, with 14 bases between. CDR1 MDHEN and CDR2 SYDVKM come from the germline V gene. The CDR3 spans 14 residues. The CDR3 DNA sequence: TGTGCCAGCAGCCCCGGGCCGACAACCTACGAGCAGTACTTC. This translates into CASSPGPTTYEQYF.

The rearrangement links TRBV20-1 to TRBJ1-6; D remains ambiguous. This CDR3 is built from 12 residues. The V gene lost 0 bases and the J gene lost 10 bases, with 7 bases spanning the gap. CDR1 is DFQATT, CDR2 SNEGSKA, per germline (reference sequence). The CDR3 sequence is CSARDLGSPLHF. CDR3 coding DNA: TGCAGTGCTAGAGATCTCGGGTCACCCCTCCACTTT.